The clone carrying this T cell receptor (beta chain) was observed many times. The antigen is not known. This sample is part of a study of identical twins. General observations from the study: Whereas memory repertoires showed no such difference, abundant cord blood beta clonotypes carried fewer insertions. Beta out-of-frame sequences showed weaker excess sharing between twins. In monozygotic twins, models underestimated the sharing of out-of-frame TCR alpha.

Using its own MiXCR run on the 5' RACE reads, TCRdb lists one record per CDR3 protein. The table shows 450,000 to 650,000 distinct CDR3 sequences, with around a tenth occurring only once. This CDR3 spans 15 amino acids. Germline CDR1 reads MNHEY; CDR2 reads SMNVEV (reference sequence). The V gene lost 4 bases and the J gene lost 0 bases, with 10 bases spanning the gap. These data also formed part of another study, on yellow fever vaccine responses in identical twins. This second report adds: Twins reportedly showed a vaccine T cell response that seemed partly convergent and partly personalized.

This chain joins TRBV27 and TRBJ2-4, with a possible D match to TRBD1 (6 bases). The clonotype was recovered from a woman aged 18-29 years in good health. Input material: PBMCs. The CDR3 nucleotides are TGTGCCAGCAGTTCCCCAGGGGAAGCCAAAAACATTCAGTACTTC. Encoded protein: CASSSPGEAKNIQYF.